This T cell receptor (beta chain) was recovered during a study of CD8 T cells in ankylosing spondylitis. Study-level points and caveats: The study identified a TCR beta motif of seven or eight highly homologous variants that appeared characteristic of ankylosing spondylitis blood.

TCRdb analysed the 5' RACE reads with MiXCR anew, one entry per CDR3 protein. The sample records 75,000 to 95,000 distinct CDR3 sequences, roughly 9% being singletons. The CDR3 covers 12 residues. Germline lookup yields CDR1 SEHNR and CDR2 FQNEAQ (reference sequence). V lost 1 base, J lost 3 bases, and 4 bases lay in between. In its sample, this clonotype is medium-sized. Its antigen is currently unknown. V gene TRBV7-9 combines with J gene TRBJ2-7; no clear D. The receptor's source is a male donor with ankylosing spondylitis. Sequenced input: blood, either unsorted or a sorted T cell fraction (not recorded which). The CDR3 here is CASSLGVYEQYF. In DNA, the CDR3 is TGTGCCAGCAGCTTAGGGGTCTACGAGCAGTACTTC.